Given below is one T cell receptor beta chain in context. No antigen is known for it. Per-base quality was not reported, and no clone a single base away is much larger than it. These data come from a study of T cell responses to AZD1222 COVID-19 vaccine (dated by TCRdb to the early 2020s). Turning to the overall study: Because spike-specific TCR depth and breadth did not differ between the two schedules, AZD1222 recipients who got a second dose at roughly 4 weeks were pooled with those who got a second dose at roughly 12 weeks. Enrollment into the trials was organized by age into subgroups of 18-55, 56-69 and 70-plus years, and those subgroups contained about 160, 30 and 59 TCR-sequenced participants, respectively. TCR sequencing covered over 230 trial participants: some 210 given two doses of AZD1222 and about 26 given two doses of MenACWY control vaccine.

The CDR3 regions of human TCRbeta chains were analyzed by immunosequencing. The source study handled its data this way. Repertoire TCRs were checked for matches against a reference library of SARS-CoV-2-specific TCRs that had been generated using the MIRA antigen-specificity platform. Breadth meant the fraction of unique TCRs that were SARS-CoV-2-associated, whereas depth meant the fraction of total T cells that were SARS-CoV-2-associated. Using the MIRA data, every spike-specific TCR was mapped to the spike region that the TCR reacted to and assigned to either a CD4 or a CD8 class. Log10-transformed breadth and depth values were compared by one-way ANOVA with Sidak's multiple comparisons tests. The table was pulled from immuneACCESS by TCRdb, which kept in-frame rearrangements only. Such tables lose some clones; where checked, under half of the loss comes from unresolved V genes, and the rest has no known cause. D and trimming were read from the DNA, whereas the V and J calls and clone size are those reported in that table. For this sample the table gives around 99,000 clones, of which around 92% were detected only once. Approximately 7% of the sample goes to the ten largest clones.

General findings and caveats noted by the study authors: Conclusions about previously exposed vaccinees are limited, since just a handful of AZD1222 recipients were seropositive for SARS-CoV-2 at baseline. In the small 56-69-year group, the increase in depth fell short of significance, most likely because of low power. The whole spike protein was spanned by vaccine-associated CD4 TCRs, and dominant responses were seen in regions 160-218 and 743-854. A significant rise in spike-specific TCR breadth and depth was observed after two AZD1222 doses relative to day 0 and relative to MenACWY recipients. Participants were mostly white British and included more females than males, and it was suggested by the authors that clonal diversity may have been underestimated. No day 14 peak-response samples were available, so repertoires were characterized only after the peak T cell response. Reportedly, almost half of the unique spike-specific TCRs recognized epitopes lying outside the regions that are mutated in the B.1.351 and B.1.1.7 variants.

The time point label, as the study defines it: baseline before first vaccination. Vaccinee samples were obtained from the UK trials COV001 and COV002, which included a single-blind randomized controlled phase 2/3 trial of AZD1222 (ChAdOx1 nCoV-19) in healthy adults. For TCRbeta chain sequencing, PBMC samples were collected from trial participants at day 0 and at day 28 after the second dose. The junction carries 14 bases between V and J, which are trimmed by 6 bases and 2 bases respectively. The CDR3 numbers 15 residues from cysteine through phenylalanine. The read is trimmed to its CDR3 DNA, 45 bases read in frame from base 1. Via the germline V gene, CDR1 is SNHLY and CDR2 FYNNEI.

The sequence is built from TRBV2 and TRBJ1-3, with the D gene uncertain. The source was peripheral blood, collected on day 0 of AZD1222 vaccination. The receptor was derived from an adult in good health. This receptor carries the CDR3 CASSQTDTAGNTIYF. The sequenced DNA: TGTGCCAGCAGCCAAACCGACACGGCTGGAAACACCATATATTTT.